This T cell receptor (beta chain) is from a study of T cells in Graves' hyperthyroidism and ophthalmopathy. This clonotype was seen many times. Exclusion of a patient resulted from uncontrolled infection, other autoimmune disease, pregnancy or lactation. Diagnoses were made from clinical symptoms, serum measures (thyroxine and TRAb), thyroid ultrasound and orbital computed tomography. From RNA transcripts, TCR beta CDR3 regions were amplified. Initially, a first-round RT-PCR of the TCR CDR3 employed the HTBI primer set. TCRdb reanalysed the multiplex PCR reads using MiXCR and keeps one entry per CDR3 protein. The sample has about 380,000 distinct CDR3 sequences, approximately 17% seen once; the top ten hold 35% to 50%. The CDR3 totals 12 residues. With 7 bases removed from V and 0 bases from J, the gap between germline ends came to 5 bases. The germline V gene encodes CDR1 SGHRS and CDR2 YFSETQ.

The receptor was derived from a man younger than 35 with Graves' ophthalmopathy. Sequencing was done on a sample of blood. The rearrangement joins TRBV5-1 to TRBJ1-5; D not certain. CDR3 sequence: CASGSSNQPQHF. The CDR3 DNA sequence: TGCGCCAGCGGATCTAGCAATCAGCCCCAGCATTTT.